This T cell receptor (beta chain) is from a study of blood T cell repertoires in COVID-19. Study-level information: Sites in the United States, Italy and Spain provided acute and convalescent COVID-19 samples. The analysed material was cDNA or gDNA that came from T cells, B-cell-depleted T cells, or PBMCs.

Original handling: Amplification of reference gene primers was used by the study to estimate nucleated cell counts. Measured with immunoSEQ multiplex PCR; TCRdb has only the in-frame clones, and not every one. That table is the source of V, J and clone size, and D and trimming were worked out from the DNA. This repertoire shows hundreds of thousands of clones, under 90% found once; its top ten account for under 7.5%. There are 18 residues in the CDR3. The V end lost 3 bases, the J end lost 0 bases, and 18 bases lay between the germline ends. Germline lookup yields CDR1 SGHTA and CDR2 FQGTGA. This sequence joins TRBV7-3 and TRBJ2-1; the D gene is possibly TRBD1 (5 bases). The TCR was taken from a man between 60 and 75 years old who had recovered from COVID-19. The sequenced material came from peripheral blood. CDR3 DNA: TGTGCCAGCAGCTTCAATGCAGGGCCCCTAAGCTCCTACAATGAGCAGTTCTTC. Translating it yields CASSFNAGPLSSYNEQFF. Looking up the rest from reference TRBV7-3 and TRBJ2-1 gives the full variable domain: GAGVSQTPSNKVTEKGKYVELRCDPISGHTALYWYRQSLGQGPEFLIYFQGTGAADDSGLPNDRFFAVRPEGSVSTLKIQRTERGDSAVYLCASSFNAGPLSSYNEQFFGPGTRLTVL.